The T cell receptor beta chain under discussion was sequenced for a study of cytotoxic CD8 clonotypes in ibrutinib-treated CLL (dated by TCRdb to the early 2020s). With respect to the entire study: The cohort had around twelve relapsed/refractory and around 15 treatment-naive patients; 17 to 18 were IGHV unmutated. Partial responses were observed in about 24 patients and complete responses in 2; after a median follow-up of around 68 months, remission was maintained in around 14 patients and progression was observed in approximately 12. The response samples were drawn at a median of roughly eleven months into treatment, with a range of about 6 to 36 months. Samples averaged approximately 240,000 productive templates and approximately 100,000 productive rearrangements. Of the approximately 87 participants in the trial, about two dozen had longitudinal samples available. Cryopreserved peripheral blood mononuclear cells were obtained prior to treatment, at the time of response, and at either disease progression or sustained remission. Every remission and progressive disease sample was obtained while ibrutinib was still being received by the patients.

Paper-wide results and their limitations: Sustained-remission and progressing patients did not have matched sampling times, and lymph node repertoires were not examined. Baseline clonality exceeded that of age-matched healthy donors and correlated strongly with circulating CD8+ T-cell counts. Public clonotypes were rare and either contracted or stayed stable during treatment, and the rise in clonality at ibrutinib response reflected the expansion of private clonotypes. An increase in clonality was observed at ibrutinib response, with clonality remaining stable during sustained remission and falling back toward baseline at progression.

On a MiSeq, deep resolution sequencing aimed for a depth between 1 in 1 million and 1 in 200,000 T cells, with each clonotype covered about 9.9x on average. TCR beta libraries were generated with the immunoSEQ hsTCRB Kit. Per the authors' processing: The data were analyzed with ImmunoSEQ Analyzer and ImmunoSEQ Data Assistant, and V, D and J gene assignments followed IMGT definitions. Clonality was computed as one minus normalized Shannon entropy of productive rearrangement frequencies, ranging from 0 to 1. Only overrepresented clonotypes making up at least 0.05% of each patient's repertoire were included in the public clonotype analysis. More than ten age-matched healthy donor repertoires from immuneACCESS were used as controls for clonality. Imported from immuneACCESS, the table was reduced by TCRdb to in-frame sequences with V and J called. These copies leave out some clones; in studies compared against another copy, an unresolved V gene accounts for under half, and the cause of the remainder is not known. That table supplies the V and J calls and clone size; D and trimming were determined from the DNA. The sample contains about 63,000 clones, over 60% of them found a single time. The ten largest clones take up about 45% of the sample.

The CDR3 has 14 amino acids, counting the end cysteine and phenylalanine. Only the CDR3 DNA stays, 42 bases, in frame from base 1. The germline ends are 6 bases apart after V is trimmed by 3 bases and J by 0 bases. Sequences LNHNV (CDR1) and YYDKDF (CDR2) are obtained from the germline V gene (reference sequence). In the case of this clone: This receptor's antigen is unknown. The record has no base qualities; no much larger clone is one base away.

The sample's time point label, in plain terms: 12 months on ibrutinib. For TCR beta library preparation, 1.5 to 2.5 micrograms of genomic DNA were extracted from the cryopreserved PBMCs. Longitudinal blood samples from CLL patients receiving ibrutinib monotherapy were subjected to high-throughput TCR beta sequencing. The patients took part in an open-label, single-center phase 2 trial of ibrutinib monotherapy. The input for sequencing was PBMCs, taken after 12 months of ibrutinib treatment. The sequence joins TRBV15 to TRBJ2-1; no D segment can be confidently identified. This clonotype was obtained from a human donor with chronic lymphocytic leukemia. The nucleotide sequence is TGTGCCACCAGCAGCCTCCTCTCCTACAATGAGCAGTTCTTC. Its protein product is CATSSLLSYNEQFF.